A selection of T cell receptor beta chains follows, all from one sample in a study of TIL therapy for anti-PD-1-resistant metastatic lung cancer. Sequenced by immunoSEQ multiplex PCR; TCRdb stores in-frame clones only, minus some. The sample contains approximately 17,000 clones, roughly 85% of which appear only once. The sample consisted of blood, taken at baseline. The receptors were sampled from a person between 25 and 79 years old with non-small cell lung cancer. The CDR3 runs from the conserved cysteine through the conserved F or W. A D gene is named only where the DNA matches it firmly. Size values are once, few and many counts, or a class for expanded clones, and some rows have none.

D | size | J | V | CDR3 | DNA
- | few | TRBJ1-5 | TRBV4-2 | CASSQREGSNQPQHF | TGTGCCAGCAGCCAGAGGGAGGGTAGCAATCAGCCCCAGCATTTT
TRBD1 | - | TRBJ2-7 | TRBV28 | CASSLGTGGSYEQYF | TGTGCCAGCAGTTTAGGGACAGGGGGCTCCTACGAGCAGTACTTC
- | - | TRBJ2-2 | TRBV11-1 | CASSQLTGGTGELFF | TGTGCCAGCAGTCAATTAACAGGTGGCACCGGGGAGCTGTTTTTT
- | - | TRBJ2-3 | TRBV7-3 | CASRSRGVDTQYF | TGTGCCAGCAGATCCAGGGGAGTGGATACGCAGTATTTT
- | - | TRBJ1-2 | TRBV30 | CAWSVLAAANYGYTF | TGTGCCTGGAGTGTACTAGCAGCAGCTAACTATGGCTACACCTTC
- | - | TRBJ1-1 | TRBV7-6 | CASSPTGADRTNTEAFF | TGTGCCAGCAGCCCAACCGGGGCAGACCGGACTAACACTGAAGCTTTCTTT
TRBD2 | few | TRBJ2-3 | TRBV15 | CATSRLAGTDTQYF | TGTGCCACCAGTAGACTAGCGGGCACAGATACGCAGTATTTT
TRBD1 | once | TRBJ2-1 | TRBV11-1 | CASSPARDRNEQFF | TGTGCCAGCAGCCCTGCGAGGGACAGAAATGAGCAGTTCTTC
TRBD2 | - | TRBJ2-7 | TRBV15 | CATSRDGSSGTYEQYF | TGTGCCACCAGCAGAGATGGTTCTAGCGGTACCTACGAGCAGTACTTC
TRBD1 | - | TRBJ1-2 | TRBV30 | CAWSVGRGVSGYTF | TGTGCCTGGAGTGTCGGCAGGGGGGTGAGTGGCTACACCTTC
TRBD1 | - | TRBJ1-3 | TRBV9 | CASSVGQGAGNTIYF | TGTGCCAGCAGCGTGGGACAGGGTGCCGGAAACACCATATATTTT
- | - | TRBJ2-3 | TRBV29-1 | CSVEGDDHAYF | TGCAGCGTTGAGGGTGACGACCACGCGTATTTT
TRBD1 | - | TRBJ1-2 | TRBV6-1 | CASSEWTGGELDGYTF | TGTGCCAGCAGTGAATGGACAGGGGGGGAATTGGATGGCTACACCTTC
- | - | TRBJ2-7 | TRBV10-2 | CASSDYFSGESEQYF | TGCGCCAGCAGTGATTATTTCTCGGGGGAGAGCGAGCAGTACTTC
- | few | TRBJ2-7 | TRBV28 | CASSGQFYEQYF | TGTGCCAGCAGCGGACAGTTCTACGAGCAGTACTTC
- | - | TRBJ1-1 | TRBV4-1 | CASAGTIGAFF | TGCGCCAGCGCGGGAACGATCGGGGCTTTCTTT
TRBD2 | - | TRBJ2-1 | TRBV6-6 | CASSRREGFGEQFF | TGTGCCAGCAGTCGCAGGGAGGGGTTTGGTGAGCAGTTCTTC
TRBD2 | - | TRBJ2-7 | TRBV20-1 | CSASSSGGTYEQYF | TGCAGTGCTAGTTCTAGCGGGGGTACTTACGAGCAGTACTTC
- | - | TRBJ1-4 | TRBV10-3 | CAISESGEREKLFF | TGTGCCATCAGTGAGTCGGGGGAAAGGGAAAAACTGTTTTTT
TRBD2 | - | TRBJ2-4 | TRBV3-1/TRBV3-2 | CASSRASGSGGMAKNIQYF | TGTGCCAGCAGCCGGGCTAGCGGGAGCGGAGGGATGGCCAAAAACATTCAGTACTTC
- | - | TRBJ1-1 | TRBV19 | CASSIGGRYTEAFF | TGTGCCAGTAGTATCGGCGGTCGGTACACTGAAGCTTTCTTT
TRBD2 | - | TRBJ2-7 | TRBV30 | CAWTAGTTTYEQYF | TGTGCCTGGACGGCTGGGACTACGACCTACGAGCAGTACTTC
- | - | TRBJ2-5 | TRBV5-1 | CASSLGQRNRGETQYF | TGCGCCAGCAGCTTGGGCCAGCGAAATAGAGGGGAGACCCAGTACTTC
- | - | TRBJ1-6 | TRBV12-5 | CASGLAPGSYNSPLHF | TGTGCTAGTGGTTTGGCCCCGGGCTCCTATAATTCACCCCTCCACTTT
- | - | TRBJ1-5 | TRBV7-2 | CASSSSPPGGNQPQHF | TGTGCCAGCAGCTCCAGCCCCCCGGGAGGCAATCAGCCCCAGCATTTT
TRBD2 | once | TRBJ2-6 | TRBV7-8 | CASSLRTSGSRSGANVLTF | TGTGCCAGCAGCCTAAGGACTAGCGGGAGTAGGTCTGGGGCCAACGTCCTGACTTTC
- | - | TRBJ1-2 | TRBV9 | CASSATNFRQAVGGYTF | TGTGCCAGCAGCGCTACTAACTTTCGGCAGGCCGTGGGTGGCTACACCTTC
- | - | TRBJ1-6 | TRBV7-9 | CASSLHERQGIGSPLHF | TGTGCCAGCAGCCTACACGAGCGGCAGGGGATTGGTTCACCCCTCCACTTT
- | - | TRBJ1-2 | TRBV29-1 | CSVDPGINYGYTF | TGCAGCGTTGACCCGGGGATAAACTATGGCTACACCTTC
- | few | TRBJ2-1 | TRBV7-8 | CASSIIPNPGDEQFF | TGTGCCAGCAGCATTATCCCGAATCCGGGGGATGAGCAGTTCTTC
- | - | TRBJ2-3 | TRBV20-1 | CSASVGADTQYF | TGCAGTGCTAGTGTGGGGGCAGATACGCAGTATTTT
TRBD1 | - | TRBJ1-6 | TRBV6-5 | CASTLRQGNNSPLHF | TGTGCCAGCACGCTCCGACAGGGAAATAATTCACCCCTCCACTTT
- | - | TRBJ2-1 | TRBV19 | CASSIGESVGNEQFF | TGTGCCAGTAGTATCGGGGAGTCGGTCGGGAATGAGCAGTTCTTC
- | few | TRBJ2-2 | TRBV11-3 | CASSLEGQNTGELFF | TGTGCCAGCAGCTTAGAGGGACAAAACACCGGGGAGCTGTTTTTT
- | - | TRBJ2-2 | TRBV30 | CAWRQAVLPKWELFF | TGTGCCTGGAGGCAAGCGGTCCTCCCCAAGTGGGAGCTGTTTTTT